Included here is one TCR beta chain sequence, with context. The antigen is unknown. Treatment specified: roughly nine-day PBMC culture with coronavirus spike peptide pools or control peptides (ViraFEST assay). The data belong to a study of vaccination and CD4 T cells after COVID-19. Study-level information: A median of around 110 days (range 35 to 161) separated diagnosis from post-COVID sampling. A median of approximately 75 days (range 14 to 241) separated dose two from the taking of post-vaccine samples. General study points: In convalescent patients, 304 of 307 vaccine-specific clones were spike mono-reactive.

Per germline, CDR1 SGHAT and CDR2 FQNNGV. CDR3 length equals 15 residues. V shed 1 base and J 3 bases; nucleotides not matched to a gene: 5. The Oncomine TCR Beta short-read assay sequenced DNA from cultured CD4+ T cells. Extraction of genomic DNA was performed on cultured CD4+ T cells. In TCRdb, the PCR reads were re-called with MiXCR into one record per CDR3 protein. The sample holds roughly 8,500 distinct CDR3 sequences, 40% to 65% seen once. The chain combines TRBV11-2 with TRBJ2-7; TRBD1 matches at 8 bases. This receptor was obtained from a human donor who had recovered from COVID-19. The sequenced material came from CD4+ T cells from blood, cultured in vitro. The CDR3, as DNA: TGTGCCAGCAGCTTAGGTCAGGGGGCGAACTACGAGCAGTACTTC. It codes for CASSLGQGANYEQYF. Complete variable domain (other parts from reference TRBV11-2 and TRBJ2-7): EAGVAQSPRYKIIEKRQSVAFWCNPISGHATLYWYQQILGQGPKLLIQFQNNGVVDDSQLPKDRFSAERLKGVDSTLKIQPAKLEDSAVYLCASSLGQGANYEQYFGPGTRLTVT.